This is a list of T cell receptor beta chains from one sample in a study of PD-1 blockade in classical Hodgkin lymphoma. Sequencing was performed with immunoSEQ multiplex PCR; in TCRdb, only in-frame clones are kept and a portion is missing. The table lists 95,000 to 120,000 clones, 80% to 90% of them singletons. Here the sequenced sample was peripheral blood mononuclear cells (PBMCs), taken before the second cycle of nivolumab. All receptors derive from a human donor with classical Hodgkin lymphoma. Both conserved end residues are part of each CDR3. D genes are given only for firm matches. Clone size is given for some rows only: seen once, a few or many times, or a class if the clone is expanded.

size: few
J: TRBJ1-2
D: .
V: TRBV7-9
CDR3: CASSFTGNYGYTF
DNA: TGTGCCAGCAGCTTTACGGGAAACTATGGCTACACCTTC

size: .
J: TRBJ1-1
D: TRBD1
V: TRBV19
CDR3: CASSRPGQGGHTEAFF
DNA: TGTGCCAGTAGTCGGCCGGGACAGGGAGGACACACTGAAGCTTTCTTT

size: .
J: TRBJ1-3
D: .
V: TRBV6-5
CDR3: CASSPRRWPGNTIYF
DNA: TGTGCCAGCAGCCCCCGTCGATGGCCTGGAAACACCATATATTTT

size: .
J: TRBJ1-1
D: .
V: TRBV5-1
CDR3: CASSPQGFHTEAFF
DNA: TGCGCCAGCAGCCCCCAGGGGTTCCACACTGAAGCTTTCTTT

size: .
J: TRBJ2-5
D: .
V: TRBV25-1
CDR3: CASNRFWGRETQYF
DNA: TGTGCCAGCAATAGATTCTGGGGGCGGGAGACCCAGTACTTC

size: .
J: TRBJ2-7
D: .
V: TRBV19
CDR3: CAIPRVDYSYEQYF
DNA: TGTGCCATTCCTCGAGTCGATTATTCCTACGAGCAGTACTTC

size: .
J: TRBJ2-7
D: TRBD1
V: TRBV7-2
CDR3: CASSLDGRQGQAYEQYF
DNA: TGTGCCAGCAGCTTAGATGGGAGACAGGGTCAAGCCTACGAGCAGTACTTC

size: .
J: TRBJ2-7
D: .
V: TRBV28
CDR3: CASSPSGPYEQYF
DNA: TGTGCCAGCAGTCCCTCGGGACCCTACGAGCAGTACTTC

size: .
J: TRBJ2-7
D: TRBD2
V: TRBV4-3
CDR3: CASSQGTSGTYEQYF
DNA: TGCGCCAGCAGCCAGGGGACTAGCGGTACCTACGAGCAGTACTTC

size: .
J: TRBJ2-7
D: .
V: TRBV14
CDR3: CASSHVRWEQYF
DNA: TGTGCCAGCAGCCACGTACGCTGGGAGCAGTACTTC

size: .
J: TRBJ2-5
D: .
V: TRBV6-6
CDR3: CASKIQPQETQYF
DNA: TGTGCCAGCAAGATACAGCCGCAAGAGACCCAGTACTTC

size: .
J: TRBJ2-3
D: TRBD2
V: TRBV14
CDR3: CASSQVGTSGMFGTDTQYF
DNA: TGTGCCAGCAGCCAAGTAGGGACTAGCGGGATGTTTGGCACAGATACGCAGTATTTT

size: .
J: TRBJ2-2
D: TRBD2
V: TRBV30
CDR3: CAWSGTSGGNTGELFF
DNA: TGTGCCTGGAGTGGGACTAGCGGGGGGAACACCGGGGAGCTGTTTTTT

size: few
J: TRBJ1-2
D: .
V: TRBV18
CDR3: CASSSPGNGYTF
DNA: TGTGCCAGCTCATCACCCGGGAATGGCTACACCTTC

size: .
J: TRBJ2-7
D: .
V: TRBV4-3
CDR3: CASSQDQGLQQYF
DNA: TGCGCCAGCAGCCAAGATCAGGGACTCCAGCAGTACTTC

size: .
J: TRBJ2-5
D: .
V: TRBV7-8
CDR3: CASSLSLNGMGETQYF
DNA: TGTGCCAGCAGCTTAAGTCTGAACGGAATGGGTGAGACCCAGTACTTC

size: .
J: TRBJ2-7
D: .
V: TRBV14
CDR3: CASSPSGSSYEQYF
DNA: TGTGCCAGCAGCCCAAGTGGGAGTTCCTACGAGCAGTACTTC

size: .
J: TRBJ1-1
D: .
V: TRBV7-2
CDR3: CASSQGQRNTEAFF
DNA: TGTGCCAGCAGCCAAGGACAGAGGAACACTGAAGCTTTCTTT

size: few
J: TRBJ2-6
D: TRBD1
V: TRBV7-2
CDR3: CASSLGTGGTNVLTF
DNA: TGTGCCAGCAGCCTAGGGACAGGGGGCACCAACGTCCTGACTTTC

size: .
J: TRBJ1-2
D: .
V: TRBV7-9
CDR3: CASSPRGGRAYGYTF
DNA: TGTGCCAGCAGCCCCCGGGGGGGAAGGGCGTATGGCTACACCTTC

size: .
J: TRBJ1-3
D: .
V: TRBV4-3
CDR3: CASSPDPGDSGNTIYF
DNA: TGCGCCAGCAGCCCGGATCCAGGGGACTCTGGAAACACCATATATTTT

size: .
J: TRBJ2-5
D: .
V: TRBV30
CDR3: CAWTSRAAQYF
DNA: TGTGCCTGGACGTCCCGGGCCGCCCAGTACTTC

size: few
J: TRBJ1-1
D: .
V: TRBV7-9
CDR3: CAFLTGDTEAFF
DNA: TGTGCTTTTCTCACGGGCGACACTGAAGCTTTCTTT

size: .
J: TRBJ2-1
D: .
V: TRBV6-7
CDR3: CASSYSSDPTYNEQFF
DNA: TGTGCCAGCAGTTACTCGTCGGACCCGACATACAATGAGCAGTTCTTC

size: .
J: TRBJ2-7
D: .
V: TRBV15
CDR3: CATSSHRDPGYEQYF
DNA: TGTGCCACCAGCAGTCACCGGGACCCCGGCTACGAGCAGTACTTC

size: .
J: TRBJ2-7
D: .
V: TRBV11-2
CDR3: CASSSPRKGIREQYF
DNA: TGTGCCAGCAGCTCCCCCCGGAAAGGGATTCGCGAGCAGTACTTC

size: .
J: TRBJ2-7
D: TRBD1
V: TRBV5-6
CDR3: CASSDLFGTVPPYEQYF
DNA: TGTGCCAGCAGCGACCTTTTCGGGACAGTTCCCCCCTACGAGCAGTACTTC

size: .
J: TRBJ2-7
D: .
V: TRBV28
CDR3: CASSAGQQPYEQYF
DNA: TGTGCCAGCAGTGCGGGACAGCAACCTTACGAGCAGTACTTC

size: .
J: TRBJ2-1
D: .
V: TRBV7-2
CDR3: CASSLGPLGNEQFF
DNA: TGTGCCAGCAGCTTAGGGCCCTTAGGGAATGAGCAGTTCTTC

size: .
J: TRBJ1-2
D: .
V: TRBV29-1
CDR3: CSVGGPAYGYTF
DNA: TGCAGCGTTGGGGGGCCCGCCTATGGCTACACCTTC

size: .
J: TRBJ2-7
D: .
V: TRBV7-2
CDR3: CASSPSYEQYF
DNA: TGTGCCAGCAGCCCGTCCTACGAGCAGTACTTC

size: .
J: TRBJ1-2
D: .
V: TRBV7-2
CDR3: CASSEVRVYGYTF
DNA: TGTGCCAGCAGCGAGGTTAGGGTCTATGGCTACACCTTC

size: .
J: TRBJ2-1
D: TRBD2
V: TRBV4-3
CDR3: CASSQDGRLAGGYNEQFF
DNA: TGCGCCAGCAGCCAAGATGGGAGACTAGCGGGAGGCTACAATGAGCAGTTCTTC

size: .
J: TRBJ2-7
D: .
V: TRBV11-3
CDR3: CASSPRWSDEQYF
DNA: TGTGCCAGCAGCCCCCGTTGGTCCGACGAGCAGTACTTC

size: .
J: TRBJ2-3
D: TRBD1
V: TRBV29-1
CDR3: CSAFRDRVITDTQYF
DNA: TGCAGCGCTTTCCGGGACAGGGTCATAACAGATACGCAGTATTTT

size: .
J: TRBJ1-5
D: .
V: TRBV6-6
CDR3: CASSYTSGTNQPQHF
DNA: TGTGCCAGCAGTTACACGTCCGGGACCAATCAGCCCCAGCATTTT

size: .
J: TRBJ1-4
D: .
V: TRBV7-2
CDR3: CASSLKRGEKLFF
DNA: TGTGCCAGCAGCTTAAAACGTGGCGAAAAACTGTTTTTT

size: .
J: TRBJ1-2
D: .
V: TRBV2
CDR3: CASSEAPLIRSSFSF
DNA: TGTGCCAGCAGTGAAGCGCCCTTAATAAGGTCCTCCTTCTCCTTC

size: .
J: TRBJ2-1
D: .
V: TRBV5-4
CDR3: CASSLGSYNEQFF
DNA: TGTGCCAGCAGCCTCGGTTCATACAATGAGCAGTTCTTC

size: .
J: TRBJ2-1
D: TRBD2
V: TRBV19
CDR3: CASKGGTSVSSYNEQFF
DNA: TGTGCCAGCAAGGGGGGGACTAGCGTAAGCTCCTACAATGAGCAGTTCTTC

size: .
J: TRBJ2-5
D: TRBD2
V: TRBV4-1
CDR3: CASSQDASGRGETQYF
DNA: TGCGCCAGCAGCCAAGACGCCAGCGGGAGGGGTGAGACCCAGTACTTC

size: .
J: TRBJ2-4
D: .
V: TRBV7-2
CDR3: CASSFGGLAKNIQYF
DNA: TGTGCCAGCAGCTTTGGGGGCTTAGCCAAAAACATTCAGTACTTC

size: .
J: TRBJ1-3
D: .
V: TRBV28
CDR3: CASSHGTTRNTIYF
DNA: TGTGCCAGCAGTCACGGGACAACCCGAAACACCATATATTTT